This T cell receptor (beta chain) stems from a study of CD8+ T cells in alopecia areata listed by TCRdb under 2018. For the study in its entirety: The treated patients took part in an open-label pilot trial in which moderate-to-severe alopecia areata was treated with oral tofacitinib at 5 to 10 mg twice daily. Patients received tofacitinib for 6 to 18 months and were then followed off drug for 6 months to check for delayed response and recurrence. To study T cell clonal expansion in alopecia areata, the researchers applied high-throughput TCRbeta sequencing to both the C3H/HeJ mouse model and human patients. Human TCRbeta sequencing covered scalp tissue and sorted CD4+ and CD8+ peripheral blood T cells from patchy and totalis/universalis alopecia areata patients and healthy controls. Patients on tofacitinib were biopsied at baseline and after 4 and 24 weeks of treatment, and several of the patients also had a later scalp biopsy. Scalp clonality was compared across normal scalp (n=4), patchy alopecia areata scalp (n=8), and alopecia totalis/universalis scalp (n=8). RNA was extracted with the PAXgene miRNA kit for fixed scalp, the miRNeasy kit for PBMCs, and the RNeasy kit for mouse skin. TCRbeta CDR3 regions were amplified by immunoSEQ multiplex PCR using 35 Vbeta forward and 13 Jbeta reverse primers.

General findings and caveats noted by the study authors: Unlike mouse skin, which is dominated by gammadelta T cells, normal human skin has resident alphabeta T cells that are also sequenced, and this complicates analysis of the scalp TCR repertoire. Shared TCR sequences between patients were less evident than in mice, which may be partly attributable to HLA diversity in the patient population. Higher clonality and more expanded CD8+ clones were observed in lesional scalp than in normal scalp, particularly in alopecia totalis/universalis, a finding suggestive of antigenic drive.

Library construction relied on the immunoSEQ multiplex PCR assay. For TCR sequencing, RNA was extracted from every sample and reverse transcribed into cDNA to serve as template. SuperScript III was used to make first-strand cDNA, primed with a 2:1 mix of oligo-dT and random hexamers. A synthetic immune receptor repertoire was used to measure amplification bias, and any remaining bias was corrected computationally. The paper's data handling went like this. After raw reads were preprocessed to remove errors, the CDR3 was defined following IMGT conventions as running from the conserved cysteine to phenylalanine. Clonality was computed as 1 minus the Shannon entropy, with the entropy normalized by log2 of the number of productive unique TCRs. Scalp TCRbeta sequences were cross-referenced with sorted blood CD4 and CD8 repertoires so that the CD4 or CD8 identity of scalp clones could be inferred. TCRdb provides this immuneACCESS table in a form limited to in-frame rearrangements. Some clones are lacking; in checked studies, under half of them reflect an unresolved V gene, and why the rest are absent is not known. V and J calls and clone size are copied from that table; D and trimming were computed from the DNA. A total of around 250,000 clones appear in this sample, around two thirds of them only once. The leading ten clones occupy more than 0.95% of the sample.

This clone was picked up one time. Its antigen is still unknown. Base qualities are not at hand, and no much larger clone is one base apart. The time point tag for this specimen amounts to: baseline before oral tofacitinib. Lesional scalp punch biopsies and peripheral blood were collected from alopecia areata patients. After PBMCs were isolated by density centrifugation and stained for CD3, CD4 and CD8, a FACSAria was used to sort CD4+ and CD8+ T cells. The CDR3 runs 10 residues from the cysteine to the phenylalanine. Of the read, only the CDR3 DNA is kept; its 30 bases are in frame from base 1. V was cut back by 7 bases and J by 10 bases, leaving a gap of 10 bases between them. CDR1 and CDR2 (SEHNR, FQNEAQ) derive from the germline V gene (reference sequence).

The clonotype was recovered from a human donor with alopecia areata. The chain is made from TRBV7-9 and TRBJ2-5, with the D gene call left open. Sequencing was performed on CD4+ T cells sorted from blood, taken at week 0. The DNA sequence is TGTGCCAGCACCCCTGTGGACCAGTACTTC. Its translation is CASTPVDQYF. Reference TRBV7-9 and TRBJ2-5 proteins supply the regions before and after the CDR3; the full variable domain is: DTGVSQNPRHKITKRGQNVTFRCDPISEHNRLYWYRQTLGQGPEFLTYFQNEAQLEKSRLLSDRFSAERPKGSFSTLEIQRTEQGDSAMYLCASTPVDQYFGPGTRLLVL.